This entry lists 11 T cell receptor beta chains sequenced from one sample in a study of blood T cell repertoires in COVID-19. Sequencing used immunoSEQ multiplex PCR; TCRdb keeps in-frame clones, though not all of them. The data show under 200,000 clones, about 86% seen once. The specimen was peripheral blood. The receptors here all came from a woman aged 60-75 years with COVID-19, enrolled during active disease.

This rearrangement joins TRBV28 to TRBJ2-1, with 7 bases identical to TRBD2. V trimming: 3 bases; J trimming: 8 bases; junction bases outside the gene matches: 10. Germline CDR1 is MDHEN and CDR2 is SYDVKM. The CDR3 runs to 15 residues. CDR3: CASSLMGGRVYEQFF. CDR3 in DNA: TGTGCCAGCAGTTTGATGGGCGGGAGAGTTTATGAGCAGTTCTTC.

V usage is TRBV19 and J usage is TRBJ2-1, with no clear D. Germline lookup yields CDR1 LNHDA and CDR2 SQIVND (reference sequence). The V gene lost 8 bases and the J gene lost 1 base, with 9 bases spanning the gap. The CDR3 covers 13 residues. In DNA form, the CDR3 reads TGTGCCAGTTGTGGTAGATCCTACAATGAGCAGTTCTTC. Translated: CASCGRSYNEQFF.

This clone has more than one count but fewer than ten. The genes are TRBV4-3 and TRBJ1-2; the match to TRBD1 covers 8 bases. The CDR3 covers 14 residues. The germline V gene encodes CDR1 LGHNA and CDR2 YSLEER. The ends lost 4 bases at V and 4 bases at J; junction bases unmatched: 5. The CDR3, as DNA: TGCGCCAGCAGCCTCGGACAGGGAGGCTATGGCTACACCTTC. Residues: CASSLGQGGYGYTF.

The CDR3: CASRRREAEQYF. CDR3 DNA sequence: TGTGCCAGCAGGCGGCGGGAGGCCGAGCAGTACTTC. J is TRBJ2-7 and V is TRBV12-3 or TRBV12-4, with 8 bases fitting TRBD2. The CDR3 sequence is 12 residues long. The V and J ends lost 6 bases and 6 bases, in that order; junction bases with no gene match: 4.

This clone was counted a single time. The chain uses TRBV5-6 and TRBJ2-7, with D unclear. The CDR3 is 14 amino acids. Germline CDR1 reads SGHDT; CDR2 reads YYEEEE. Trimming took off 0 bases at V and 0 bases at J, with 7 bases between the two ends. The CDR3 protein is CASSLALASYEQYF. Here the CDR3 DNA reads TGTGCCAGCAGCTTGGCCCTGGCCTCCTACGAGCAGTACTTC.

The rearrangement uses TRBV7-3 and TRBJ1-1; the match to TRBD1 covers 7 bases. Per germline, CDR1 SGHTA and CDR2 FQGTGA. V was clipped by 2 bases and J by 3 bases; unmatched bases: 3. The CDR3 has 14 amino acids. The CDR3 region is CASSLSGGHTEAFF. Written as DNA, the CDR3 is TGTGCCAGCAGCTTATCAGGGGGGCACACTGAAGCTTTCTTT.

The chain uses TRBV5-1 and TRBJ1-1, with D uncertain. V lost 1 base to trimming and J lost 3 bases, with 4 bases between them. Germline lookup yields CDR1 SGHRS and CDR2 YFSETQ. The CDR3 loop spans 12 amino acids. The CDR3 DNA reads as TGCGCCAGCAGCTTGTTAGACACTGAAGCTTTCTTT. It specifies CASSLLDTEAFF.

This clone was counted only a few times. V and J are TRBV30 and TRBJ1-1; 7 bases agree with TRBD1. Germline-derived CDR1 and CDR2 are GTSNPN and SVGIG (reference sequence). Trimming took 5 bases from V and 3 from J; bases not matched to a gene: 6. The CDR3 runs 13 residues. In DNA form, the CDR3 reads TGTGCCTGGTACAGGGGCGGGTACACTGAAGCTTTCTTT. As protein: CAWYRGGYTEAFF. Using reference TRBV30 and TRBJ1-1 for the parts outside the CDR3, the full variable domain is SQTIHQWPATLVQPVGSPLSLECTVEGTSNPNLYWYRQAAGRGLQLLFYSVGIGQISSEVPQNLSASRPQDRQFILSSKKLLLSDSGFYLCAWYRGGYTEAFFGQGTRLTVV.

The chain employs TRBV10-3 and TRBJ1-6; TRBD1 aligns across 8 bases. The trim removed 4 bases at V and 13 bases at J, leaving 6 bases unmatched. CDR1 and CDR2 (germline): ENHRY, SYGVKD. This CDR3 has 13 amino acids. The CDR3 DNA sequence: TGTGCCATCAGTGGGACAGGGACTGAGCCCCTCCACTTT. Its protein product is CAISGTGTEPLHF.

This rearrangement joins TRBV15 to TRBJ2-7, with a possible D match to TRBD1 (6 bases). The V gene's germline CDR1 is LNHNV and CDR2 YYDKDF (reference sequence). V lost 5 bases and J lost 0, with 11 bases in between. This CDR3 comprises 14 residues. The CDR3 DNA reads TGTGCCACCAGCCCACAGGGTTTCTCCTACGAGCAGTACTTC. The encoded protein is CATSPQGFSYEQYF.

The chain joins TRBV12-3 or TRBV12-4 to TRBJ1-2; D is uncertain. This CDR3 has 12 residues. The V and J ends lost 6 bases and 4 bases respectively, with 9 bases between them. In DNA form, the CDR3 reads TGTGCCAGCAGCTTACAGATCTATGGCTACACCTTC. It translates to CASSLQIYGYTF.